The present TCR beta chain was sequenced within a study of T-cell memory formation after mild COVID-19. Looking at the study overall: TCR clustering was largely donor specific. Findings and caveats of the study: Some clones that responded turned up in pre-infection memory, which suggests that cross-reactive memory joined in.

From 5'RACE with constant-segment primers came TCR alpha and TCR beta cDNA libraries that carried sample barcodes and UMIs. MiXCR, run by TCRdb on the 5' RACE reads, gives a single entry per CDR3 protein. The data hold some 350,000 distinct CDR3 sequences, with roughly 13% observed a single time. This clonotype appeared a few times. The antigen is undetermined. Trimming removed 3 bases at V and 4 bases at J, with 9 bases between. The CDR3 totals 13 residues. Sequenced: PBMCs or a T cell subset sorted from them (not recorded which). The origin of this receptor is a man aged 18 to 35 who had mild COVID-19 (a few samples of this study predate the infection). Cell type and time point are not known. The chain couples TRBV12-3 or TRBV12-4 to TRBJ1-2; D gene ambiguous. CDR3 nucleotides: TGTGCCAGCAGTTTTGGCGATTCCTATGGCTACACCTTC. This encodes CASSFGDSYGYTF.